This T cell receptor beta chain was profiled in a study of blood T cell repertoires in COVID-19 (TCRdb year 2020). About the study as a whole: The collaborator samples originated in the United States, Italy and Spain and spanned the acute and convalescent phases of COVID-19. The material from the prospective study consisted of cDNA or gDNA derived from T cells, B-cell-depleted T cells, or PBMCs. Subjects who had been exposed to COVID-19, were actively infected with it, or had recovered from it provided the deeply sampled blood TCRbeta repertoires that made up the dataset. A freely available public database, intended as a resource for researchers studying the immune response to SARS-CoV-2, is where the repertoires were released. Samples were obtained from the ongoing ImmuneRACE study (first 160 participants) and from over a thousand subjects provided by 6 global collaborators. Sample metadata almost always included a de-identified subject ID, COVID-19 status, age in years and sex. Where available, HLA class I and class II types were taken from metadata supplied by the sample provider and were not determined by assay-based typing. Points the paper makes about the study in general: The quantity of clinical and demographic metadata differed by source and by participant and was supplied without curation.

Points on this clone: The antigen it binds to is not known. Base-call qualities are not available, and no considerably larger clone is one nucleotide away.

TCRbeta CDR3 regions were amplified from genomic DNA by means of the immunoSEQ Assay, a bias-controlled multiplex PCR. The study's own analysis went as follows. Within the assay, amplification of reference gene primers was used to estimate how many nucleated cells each sample contained. Sequence reads were collapsed and filtered to measure the absolute abundance of every unique TCRbeta CDR3 rearrangement. For each sample, productive Simpson clonality was calculated as the square root of Simpson's diversity index across productive rearrangements. Imported from immuneACCESS, the table was reduced by TCRdb to in-frame sequences with V and J called. These copies leave out some clones; in studies compared against another copy, an unresolved V gene accounts for under half, and the cause of the remainder is not known. V, J and clone size are those of that table, while D and trimming were read from the DNA. The sample table lists approximately 380,000 clones, 88% of them with a count of one. The ten largest clones capture around 1.2% of the sample.

Participants in the prospective study were enrolled through a virtual design, were aged roughly 18 to 100 years, and lived in 24 United States geographic areas. To assign participants to cohorts, the prospective study relied on clinical history that participants themselves reported in a screening survey and a study questionnaire. Recovered participants in ImmuneRACE Cohort 3 were defined as having two consecutive negative NP/OP PCR tests, clearance from a healthcare professional, or resolution of symptoms. Mobile phlebotomists in the prospective study collected whole blood, serum and a nasopharyngeal or oropharyngeal swab from every participant. Participants in the prospective study had the option to provide additional blood draws and questionnaires over a roughly 2-month period. Prospective study blood samples were shipped either frozen or at room temperature before DNA extraction. V sheds 4 bases and J sheds 7 bases, leaving 22 bases between their ends. The germline V gene supplies CDR1 MGHRA and CDR2 YSYEKL. From the cysteine through the phenylalanine, the CDR3 covers 16 amino acids. Only the CDR3 DNA stays, 48 bases, in frame from base 1.

This TCR was sampled from a woman in her late teens or twenties who had recovered from COVID-19. The sample comprised PBMCs or T cells enriched from blood (not recorded which). The V gene is TRBV4-1 and the J gene is TRBJ1-2; a tentative D call is TRBD1 (6 bases match). The sequenced DNA: TGCGCCAGCAGCCGCTTAGGAGCAGGGGATGTATTTGGCTACACCTTC. Its coded protein is CASSRLGAGDVFGYTF.